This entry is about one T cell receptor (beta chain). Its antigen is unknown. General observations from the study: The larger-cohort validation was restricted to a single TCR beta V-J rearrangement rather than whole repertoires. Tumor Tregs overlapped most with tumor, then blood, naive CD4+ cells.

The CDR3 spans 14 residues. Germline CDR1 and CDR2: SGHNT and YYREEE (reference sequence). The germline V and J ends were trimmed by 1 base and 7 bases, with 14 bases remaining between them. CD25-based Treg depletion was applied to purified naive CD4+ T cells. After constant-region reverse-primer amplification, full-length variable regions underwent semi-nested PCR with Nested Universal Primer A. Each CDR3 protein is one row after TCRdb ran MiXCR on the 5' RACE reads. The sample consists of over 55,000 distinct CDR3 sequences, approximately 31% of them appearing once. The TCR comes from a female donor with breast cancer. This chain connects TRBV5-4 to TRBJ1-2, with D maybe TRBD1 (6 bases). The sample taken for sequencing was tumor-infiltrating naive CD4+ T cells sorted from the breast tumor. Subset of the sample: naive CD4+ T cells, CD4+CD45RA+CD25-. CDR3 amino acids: CASSLIRDKFGYTF. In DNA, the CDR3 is TGTGCCAGCAGCTTGATTAGGGACAAGTTTGGCTACACCTTC.